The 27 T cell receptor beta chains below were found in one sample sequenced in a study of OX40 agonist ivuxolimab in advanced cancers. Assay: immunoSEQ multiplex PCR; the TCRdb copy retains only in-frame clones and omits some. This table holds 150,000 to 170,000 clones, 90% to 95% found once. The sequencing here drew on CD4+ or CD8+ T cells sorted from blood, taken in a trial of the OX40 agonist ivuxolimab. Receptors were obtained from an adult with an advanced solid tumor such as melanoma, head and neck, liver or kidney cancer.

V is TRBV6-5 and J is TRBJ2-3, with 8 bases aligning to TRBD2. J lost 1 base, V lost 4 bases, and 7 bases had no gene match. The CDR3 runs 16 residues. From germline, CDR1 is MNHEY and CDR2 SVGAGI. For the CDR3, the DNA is TGTGCCAGCAGTTCCTTTAGCGGGGTCGGCACAGATACGCAGTATTTT. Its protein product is CASSSFSGVGTDTQYF.

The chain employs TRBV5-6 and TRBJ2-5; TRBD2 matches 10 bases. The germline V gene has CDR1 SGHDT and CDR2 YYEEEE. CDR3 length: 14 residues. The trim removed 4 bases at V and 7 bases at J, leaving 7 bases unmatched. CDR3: CASSPASGRGTQYF. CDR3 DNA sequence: TGTGCCAGCAGCCCCGCTAGCGGGAGAGGGACCCAGTACTTC.

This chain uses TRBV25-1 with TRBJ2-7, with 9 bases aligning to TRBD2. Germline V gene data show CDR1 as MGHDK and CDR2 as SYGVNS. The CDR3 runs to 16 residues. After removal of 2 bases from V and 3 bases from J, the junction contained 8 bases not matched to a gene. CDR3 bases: TGTGCCAGCAGTGAAAGCCGGGCGGGAGGGGACTACGAGCAGTACTTC. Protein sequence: CASSESRAGGDYEQYF.

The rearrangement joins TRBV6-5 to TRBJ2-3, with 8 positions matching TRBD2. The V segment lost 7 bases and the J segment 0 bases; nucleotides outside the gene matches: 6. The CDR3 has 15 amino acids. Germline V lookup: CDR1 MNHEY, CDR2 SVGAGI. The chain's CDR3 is CASNTRGGSTDTQYF. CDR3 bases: TGTGCCAGCAACACCCGCGGGGGGAGCACAGATACGCAGTATTTT.

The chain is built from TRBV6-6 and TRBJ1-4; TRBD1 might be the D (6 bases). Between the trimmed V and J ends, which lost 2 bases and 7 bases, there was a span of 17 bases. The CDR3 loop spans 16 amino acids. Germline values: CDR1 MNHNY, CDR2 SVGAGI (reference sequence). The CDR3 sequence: CASSYGGRREVEKLFF. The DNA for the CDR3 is TGTGCCAGCAGTTACGGGGGCCGCAGGGAGGTTGAAAAACTGTTTTTT.

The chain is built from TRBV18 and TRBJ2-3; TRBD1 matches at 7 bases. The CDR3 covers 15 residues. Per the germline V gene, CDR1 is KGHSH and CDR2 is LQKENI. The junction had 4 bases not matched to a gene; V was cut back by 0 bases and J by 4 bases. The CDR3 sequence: CASSPPTGWPDTQYF. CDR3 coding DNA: TGTGCCAGCTCACCACCGACAGGGTGGCCAGATACGCAGTATTTT.

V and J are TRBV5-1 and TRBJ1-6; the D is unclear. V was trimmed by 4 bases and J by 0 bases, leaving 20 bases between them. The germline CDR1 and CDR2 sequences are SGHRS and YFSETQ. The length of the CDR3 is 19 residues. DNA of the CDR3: TGCGCCAGCAGCCCCGGCGCACAGATTATGTCCTCCTATAATTCACCCCTCCACTTT. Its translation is CASSPGAQIMSSYNSPLHF.

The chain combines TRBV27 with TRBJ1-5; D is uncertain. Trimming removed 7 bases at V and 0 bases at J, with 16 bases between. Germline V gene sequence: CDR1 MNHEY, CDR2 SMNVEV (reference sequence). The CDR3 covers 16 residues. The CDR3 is CASIRGGPHSNQPQHF. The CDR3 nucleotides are TGTGCCAGCATTAGAGGAGGGCCCCATAGCAATCAGCCCCAGCATTTT.

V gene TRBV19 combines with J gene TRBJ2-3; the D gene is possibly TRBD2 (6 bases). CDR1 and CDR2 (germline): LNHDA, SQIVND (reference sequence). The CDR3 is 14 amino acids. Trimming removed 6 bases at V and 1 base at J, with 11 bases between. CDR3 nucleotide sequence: TGTGCCAGTAGAAGGCGGGAAGGCACAGATACGCAGTATTTT. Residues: CASRRREGTDTQYF.

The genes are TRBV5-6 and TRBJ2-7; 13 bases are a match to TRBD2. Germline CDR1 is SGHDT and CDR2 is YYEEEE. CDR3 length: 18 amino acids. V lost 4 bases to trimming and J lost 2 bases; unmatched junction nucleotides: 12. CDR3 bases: TGTGCCAGCAGCCCCCTTAGGACTAGCGGGGGCCCGCCCTACGAGCAGTACTTC. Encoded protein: CASSPLRTSGGPPYEQYF.

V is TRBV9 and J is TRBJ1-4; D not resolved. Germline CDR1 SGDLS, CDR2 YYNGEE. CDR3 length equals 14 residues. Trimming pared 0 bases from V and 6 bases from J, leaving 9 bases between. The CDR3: CASSVGIGDEKLFF. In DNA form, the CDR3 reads TGTGCCAGCAGCGTAGGCATTGGGGATGAAAAACTGTTTTTT.

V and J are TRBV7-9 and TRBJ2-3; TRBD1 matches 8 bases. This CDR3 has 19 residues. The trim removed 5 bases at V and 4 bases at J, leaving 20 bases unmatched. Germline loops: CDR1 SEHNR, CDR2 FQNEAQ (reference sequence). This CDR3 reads CASSPGQAGLKGGPDTQYF. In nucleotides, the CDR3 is TGTGCCAGCAGCCCGGGACAGGCTGGCCTAAAAGGGGGGCCAGATACGCAGTATTTT.

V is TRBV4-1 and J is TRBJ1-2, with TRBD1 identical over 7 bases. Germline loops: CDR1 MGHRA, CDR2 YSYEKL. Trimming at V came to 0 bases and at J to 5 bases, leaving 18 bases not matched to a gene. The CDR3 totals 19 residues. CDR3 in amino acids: CASSQDRGSYRQGLYGYTF. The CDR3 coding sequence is TGCGCCAGCAGCCAAGATCGGGGGTCCTATAGACAGGGCCTTTATGGCTACACCTTC.

The CDR3 loop reads CASSLRAGPNTEAFF. The CDR3 DNA follows: TGTGCCAGCAGCTTAAGGGCAGGGCCGAACACTGAAGCTTTCTTT. The chain uses TRBV7-9 and TRBJ1-1, with D possibly TRBD1 on 5 matching bases. Germline V gene data show CDR1 as SEHNR and CDR2 as FQNEAQ (reference sequence). This CDR3 comprises 15 residues. With 2 bases removed from V and 1 base from J, the gap between germline ends came to 11 bases. Looking up the rest from reference TRBV7-9 and TRBJ1-1 gives the full variable domain: DTGVSQNPRHKITKRGQNVTFRCDPISEHNRLYWYRQTLGQGPEFLTYFQNEAQLEKSRLLSDRFSAERPKGSFSTLEIQRTEQGDSAMYLCASSLRAGPNTEAFFGQGTRLTVV.

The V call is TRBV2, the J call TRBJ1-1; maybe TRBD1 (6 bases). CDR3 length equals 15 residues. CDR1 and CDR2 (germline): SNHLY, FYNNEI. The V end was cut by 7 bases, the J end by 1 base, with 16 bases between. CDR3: CASIWGARGNTEAFF. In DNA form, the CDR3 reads TGTGCCAGCATCTGGGGGGCGCGGGGGAACACTGAAGCTTTCTTT.

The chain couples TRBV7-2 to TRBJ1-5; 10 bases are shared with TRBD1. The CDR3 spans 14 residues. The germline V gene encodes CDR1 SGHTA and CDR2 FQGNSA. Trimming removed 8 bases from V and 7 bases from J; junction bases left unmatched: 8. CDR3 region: CASGGTGAGQPQHF. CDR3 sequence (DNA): TGTGCCAGCGGGGGGACAGGGGCAGGGCAGCCCCAGCATTTT.

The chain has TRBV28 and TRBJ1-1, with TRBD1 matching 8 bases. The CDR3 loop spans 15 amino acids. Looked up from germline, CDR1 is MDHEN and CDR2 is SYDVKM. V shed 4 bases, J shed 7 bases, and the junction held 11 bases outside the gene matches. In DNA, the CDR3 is TGTGCCAGCAGTTCCCTACAGGGGGTGAGAAATGAAGCTTTCTTT. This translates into CASSSLQGVRNEAFF.

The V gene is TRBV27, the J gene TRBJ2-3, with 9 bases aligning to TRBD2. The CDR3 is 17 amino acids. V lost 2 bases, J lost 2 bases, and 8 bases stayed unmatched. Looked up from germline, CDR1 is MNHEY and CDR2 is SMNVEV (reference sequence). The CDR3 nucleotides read TGTGCCAGCAGTTTACGACGCGGGGGGGTGGCCACAGATACGCAGTATTTT. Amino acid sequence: CASSLRRGGVATDTQYF.

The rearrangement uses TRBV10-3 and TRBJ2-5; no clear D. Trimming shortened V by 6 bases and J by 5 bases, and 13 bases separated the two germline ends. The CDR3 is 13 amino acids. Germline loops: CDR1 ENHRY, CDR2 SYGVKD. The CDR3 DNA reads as TGTGCCATCAGAGGCCAGCCCGGGGAGACCCAGTACTTC. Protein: CAIRGQPGETQYF.

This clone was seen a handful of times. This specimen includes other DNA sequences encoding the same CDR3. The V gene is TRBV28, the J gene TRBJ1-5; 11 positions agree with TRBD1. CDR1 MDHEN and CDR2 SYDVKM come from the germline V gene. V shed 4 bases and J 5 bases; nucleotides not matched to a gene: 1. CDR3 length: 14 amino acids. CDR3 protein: CASSSGQGDQPQHF. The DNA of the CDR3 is TGTGCCAGCAGTTCGGGACAGGGGGATCAGCCCCAGCATTTT.

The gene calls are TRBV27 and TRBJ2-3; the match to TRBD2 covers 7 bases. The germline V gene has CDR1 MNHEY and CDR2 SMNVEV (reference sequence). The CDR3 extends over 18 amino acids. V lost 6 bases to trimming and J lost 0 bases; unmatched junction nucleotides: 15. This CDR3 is CASSPLASGPPSTDTQYF. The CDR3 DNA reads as TGTGCCAGCAGCCCCCTTGCTAGCGGACCCCCTAGCACAGATACGCAGTATTTT.

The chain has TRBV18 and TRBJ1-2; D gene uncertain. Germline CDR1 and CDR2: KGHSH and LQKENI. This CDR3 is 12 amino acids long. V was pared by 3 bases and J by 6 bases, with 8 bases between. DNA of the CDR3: TGTGCCAGCTCACCCCGGCGGGATGGCTACACCTTC. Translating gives CASSPRRDGYTF.

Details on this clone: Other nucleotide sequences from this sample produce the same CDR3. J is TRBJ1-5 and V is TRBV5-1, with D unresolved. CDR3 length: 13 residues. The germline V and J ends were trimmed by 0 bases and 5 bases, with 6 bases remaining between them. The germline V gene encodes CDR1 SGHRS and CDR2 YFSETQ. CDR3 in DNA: TGCGCCAGCAGCTTGGGCACGGATCAGCCCCAGCATTTT. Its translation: CASSLGTDQPQHF.

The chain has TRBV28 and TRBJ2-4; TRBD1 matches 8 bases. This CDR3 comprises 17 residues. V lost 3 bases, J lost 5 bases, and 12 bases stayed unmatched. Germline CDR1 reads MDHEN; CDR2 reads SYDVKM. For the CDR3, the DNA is TGTGCCAGCAGTTTCTTATCCGGACAGGGATTTGAAAACATTCAGTACTTC. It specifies CASSFLSGQGFENIQYF.

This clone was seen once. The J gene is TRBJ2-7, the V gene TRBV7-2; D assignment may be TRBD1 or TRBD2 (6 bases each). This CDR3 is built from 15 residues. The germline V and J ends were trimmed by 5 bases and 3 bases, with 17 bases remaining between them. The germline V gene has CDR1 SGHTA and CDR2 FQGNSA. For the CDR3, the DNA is TGTGCCAGCAGCGCCGGGGGCTTAAGGAGCTACGAGCAGTACTTC. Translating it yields CASSAGGLRSYEQYF.

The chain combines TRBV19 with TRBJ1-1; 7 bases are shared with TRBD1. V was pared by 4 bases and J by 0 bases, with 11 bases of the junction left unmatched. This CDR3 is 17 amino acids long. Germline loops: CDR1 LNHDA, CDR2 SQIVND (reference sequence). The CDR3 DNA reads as TGTGCCAGTAGTAGGAGGGGGCAGGGCATTTTGAACACTGAAGCTTTCTTT. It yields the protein CASSRRGQGILNTEAFF.

CDR3 loop: CASSLGDPGHTYEQYF. The CDR3 region has the DNA TGCGCCAGCAGCTTGGGCGACCCGGGACACACCTACGAGCAGTACTTC. This chain connects TRBV5-1 to TRBJ2-7; a possible D gene is TRBD1 (6 bases). The CDR3 has 16 amino acids. Trimming took off 0 bases at V and 2 bases at J, with 15 bases between the two ends. The germline CDR1 and CDR2 sequences are SGHRS and YFSETQ.